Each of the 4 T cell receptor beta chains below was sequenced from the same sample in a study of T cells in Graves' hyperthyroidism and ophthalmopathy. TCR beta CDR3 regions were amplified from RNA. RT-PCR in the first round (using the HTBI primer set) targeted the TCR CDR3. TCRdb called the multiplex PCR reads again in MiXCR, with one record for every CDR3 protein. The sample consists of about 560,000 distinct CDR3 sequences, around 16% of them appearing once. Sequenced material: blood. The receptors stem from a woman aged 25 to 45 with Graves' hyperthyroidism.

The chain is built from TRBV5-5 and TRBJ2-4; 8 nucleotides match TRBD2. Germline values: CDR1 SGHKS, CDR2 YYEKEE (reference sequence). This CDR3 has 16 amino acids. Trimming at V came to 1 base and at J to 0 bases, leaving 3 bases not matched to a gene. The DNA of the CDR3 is TGTGCCAGCAGCTTGCATAGCGGGACAGCCAAAAACATTCAGTACTTC. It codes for CASSLHSGTAKNIQYF.

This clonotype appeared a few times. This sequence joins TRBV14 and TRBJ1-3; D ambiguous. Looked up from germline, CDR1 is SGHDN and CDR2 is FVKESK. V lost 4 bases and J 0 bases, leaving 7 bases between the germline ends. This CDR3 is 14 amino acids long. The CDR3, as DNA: TGTGCCAGCAGCCCGACATTCTCTGGAAACACCATATATTTT. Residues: CASSPTFSGNTIYF.

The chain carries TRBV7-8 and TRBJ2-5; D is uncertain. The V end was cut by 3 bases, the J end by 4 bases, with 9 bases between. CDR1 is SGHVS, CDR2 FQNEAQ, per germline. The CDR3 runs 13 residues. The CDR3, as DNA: TGTGCCAGCAGCTTCGTGGCAGTAGAGACCCAGTACTTC. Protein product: CASSFVAVETQYF.

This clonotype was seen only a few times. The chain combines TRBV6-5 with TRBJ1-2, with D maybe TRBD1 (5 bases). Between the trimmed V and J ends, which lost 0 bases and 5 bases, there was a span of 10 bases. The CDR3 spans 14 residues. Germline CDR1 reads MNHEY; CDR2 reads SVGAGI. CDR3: CASSYSQDIYGYTF. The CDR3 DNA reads TGTGCCAGCAGTTACTCGCAGGACATATATGGCTACACCTTC.